Listed here are 30 T cell receptor beta chains from one sample, sequenced in a study of early T cells in non-severe SARS-CoV-2 infection. TCRdb processed the 5' RACE reads anew with MiXCR; each CDR3 protein has one entry. The sample yields some 70,000 distinct CDR3 sequences, less than 5.5% seen once. The material sequenced was whole blood. Receptors originate from an adult who was a healthcare worker with PCR-confirmed SARS-CoV-2 infection or an uninfected control (not recorded which).

The sample holds many counts of this clonotype. The chain links TRBV7-6 to TRBJ2-3; D is unclear. This CDR3 is 13 amino acids long. CDR1 and CDR2 (germline): SGHVS, FNYEAQ. Between the trimmed V and J ends, which lost 5 bases and 2 bases, there was a span of 8 bases. The CDR3 DNA follows: TGTGCCAGCAGCGAGCGCCTCACAGATACGCAGTATTTT. Its protein product is CASSERLTDTQYF. The full variable domain, rest sourced from reference TRBV7-6 and TRBJ2-3, is GAGVSQSPRYKVTKRGQDVALRCDPISGHVSLYWYRQALGQGPEFLTYFNYEAQQDKSGLPNDRFSAERPEGSISTLTIQRTEQRDSAMYRCASSERLTDTQYFGPGTRLTVL.

This clonotype was observed a few times. The chain recombines TRBV7-6 with TRBJ2-3, with D hard to call. Germline values: CDR1 SGHVS, CDR2 FNYEAQ. V was pared by 3 bases and J by 2 bases, with 12 bases between. The CDR3 contains 15 residues. The CDR3 loop reads CASSFGSVITDTQYF. CDR3 nucleotide sequence: TGTGCCAGCAGCTTTGGCTCTGTGATCACAGATACGCAGTATTTT.

This clonotype was recorded at least ten times. The rearrangement joins TRBV4-2 to TRBJ1-4; D may be TRBD1 (6 bases). Per germline, CDR1 LGHNA and CDR2 YNFKEQ. The CDR3 covers 16 residues. V was trimmed by 3 bases and J by 5 bases, leaving 16 bases between them. The CDR3 DNA sequence: TGTGCCAGCAGCCACCAACTATCAGGGGAAAATGAAAAACTGTTTTTT. It specifies CASSHQLSGENEKLFF.

This clonotype came up many times. The chain has TRBV4-3 and TRBJ2-1, with D hard to call. This CDR3 is built from 13 residues. Germline lookup yields CDR1 LGHNA and CDR2 YSLEER. Trimming took 0 bases from V and 5 from J, leaving 5 bases between them. As DNA, the CDR3 is TGCGCCAGCAGCCAAGACAGGAACAATGAGCAGTTCTTC. As protein: CASSQDRNNEQFF.

This clonotype has a count of ten or more. The chain links TRBV5-5 to TRBJ2-1, with D perhaps matching TRBD2 (5 bases). Germline V CDR1 and CDR2: SGHKS, YYEKEE (reference sequence). The CDR3 spans 15 residues. V gave up 2 bases and J gave up 7 bases, with 16 bases separating them. This CDR3 reads CASSFRGPRENEQFF. CDR3 DNA sequence: TGTGCCAGCAGCTTTCGGGGTCCACGTGAGAATGAGCAGTTCTTC.

This clonotype appeared a few times. DNA for the CDR3: TGTGCCAGCAGCCACTATAGCGGGAGCACGACAGATACGCAGTATTTT. It yields the protein CASSHYSGSTTDTQYF. J is TRBJ2-3 and V is TRBV12-3 or TRBV12-4; TRBD2 agrees at 9 bases. The CDR3 is 16 residues long. V was clipped by 6 bases and J by 3 bases; unmatched bases: 10.

This clonotype has only a few counts. The chain employs TRBV19 and TRBJ1-2; D possibly corresponds to TRBD1 (5 bases). The CDR3 length is 13 residues. Germline lookup yields CDR1 LNHDA and CDR2 SQIVND (reference sequence). Trimming cost V 6 bases and J 6 bases, with 14 bases left between them. The CDR3 loop is CASSLTVMDGYTF. In DNA form, the CDR3 reads TGTGCCAGTAGCCTGACAGTTATGGATGGCTACACCTTC. Using reference TRBV19 and TRBJ1-2 for the parts outside the CDR3, the full variable domain is DGGITQSPKYLFRKEGQNVTLSCEQNLNHDAMYWYRQDPGQGLRLIYYSQIVNDFQKGDIAEGYSVSREKKESFPLTVTSAQKNPTAFYLCASSLTVMDGYTFGSGTRLTVV.

This clonotype was seen ten or more times. The V gene is TRBV20-1, the J gene TRBJ1-2; D is uncertain. The CDR3 extends over 11 amino acids. V was trimmed by 1 base and J by 2 bases, leaving 2 bases between them. Germline-derived CDR1 and CDR2 are DFQATT and SNEGSKA (reference sequence). The CDR3 spells CSARANYGYTF. CDR3 coding DNA: TGCAGTGCTAGAGCAAACTATGGCTACACCTTC.

In DNA form, the CDR3 reads TGTGCCATCAGTGAGTCGACGCTGAATGACGGGTACGAGGATGGAGATACGCAGTATTTT. As protein: CAISESTLNDGYEDGDTQYF. This chain links TRBV10-3 with TRBJ2-3; D is unresolved. Trimming took 0 bases from V and 5 from J, leaving 27 bases between them. Looked up from germline, CDR1 is ENHRY and CDR2 is SYGVKD. CDR3 length equals 20 residues.

This chain joins TRBV25-1 and TRBJ2-7, with D possibly being TRBD2 (6 bases). CDR1 is MGHDK and CDR2 is SYGVNS in the germline V gene. Trimming shortened V by 5 bases and J by 1 base, and 15 bases separated the two germline ends. This CDR3 spans 15 amino acids. The CDR3 coding sequence is TGTGCCAGCAGTCATACGGGGGTAAATTCCTACGAGCAGTACTTC. Translation: CASSHTGVNSYEQYF.

This clonotype was found many times. The J gene is TRBJ2-1, the V gene TRBV20-1; 7 bases agree with TRBD2. Trimming cost V 1 base and J 4 bases; bases outside gene matches: 10. CDR3 length equals 16 residues. Germline V gene lookup returns CDR1 DFQATT and CDR2 SNEGSKA (reference sequence). The CDR3 sequence is CSARGTWLADYNEQFF. The CDR3 DNA is TGCAGTGCTAGAGGGACTTGGCTAGCGGATTACAATGAGCAGTTCTTC.

This clonotype was counted ten times or more. The V call is TRBV18, the J call TRBJ1-1; TRBD1 might be the D (6 bases). Germline V lookup: CDR1 KGHSH, CDR2 LQKENI. CDR3 size: 14 residues. Trimming removed 6 bases from V and 0 bases from J, with 11 bases in between. The CDR3 DNA reads as TGTGCCAGCTCTGAACAGGGAATGAACACTGAAGCTTTCTTT. Translating it yields CASSEQGMNTEAFF.

This clonotype was detected many times. The chain carries TRBV24-1 and TRBJ2-1, with D maybe TRBD2 (5 bases). CDR1 KGHDR and CDR2 SFDVKD come from the germline V gene. The CDR3 length is 16 residues. The V gene lost 4 bases and the J gene lost 2 bases, with 14 bases spanning the gap. CDR3 sequence reads: CATSDRTPHAYNEQFF. DNA of the CDR3: TGTGCCACCAGTGACCGGACTCCCCATGCCTACAATGAGCAGTTCTTC.

This clonotype came up a few times. The DNA of the CDR3 is TGTGCCAGCAGTACAGGCCTAGGGACTGAAGCTTTCTTT. This codes for CASSTGLGTEAFF. The rearrangement joins TRBV27 to TRBJ1-1; a weak D match, TRBD1 (5 bases). Germline lookup yields CDR1 MNHEY and CDR2 SMNVEV (reference sequence). The CDR3 spans 13 residues. With 5 bases removed from V and 5 bases from J, the gap between germline ends came to 12 bases.

This chain joins TRBV4-1 and TRBJ2-7; 9 bases match TRBD1. The CDR3 contains 14 residues. Germline V gene data show CDR1 as MGHRA and CDR2 as YSYEKL. J was trimmed by 5 bases and V by 2 bases; bases with no gene match: 4. CDR3 residues: CASSQWTGVNEQYF. CDR3 bases: TGCGCCAGCAGCCAATGGACAGGGGTGAACGAGCAGTACTTC.

This clonotype was observed many times. The V and J genes are TRBV2 and TRBJ2-5; D is perhaps TRBD2 (5 bases). CDR3 length equals 12 residues. V lost 6 bases to trimming and J lost 3 bases, with 8 bases between them. CDR1 SNHLY and CDR2 FYNNEI come from the germline V gene. The CDR3 nucleotides read TGTGCCAGCAGGACTAACGAAGAGACCCAGTACTTC. Translating it yields CASRTNEETQYF.

This clonotype was counted between two and nine times. The J gene is TRBJ2-3, the V gene TRBV6-1; 10 bases line up with TRBD2. Germline values: CDR1 MNHNS, CDR2 SASEGT. V was pared by 6 bases and J by 6 bases, with 9 bases of the junction left unmatched. This CDR3 has 15 amino acids. The CDR3 loop is CASSLGTSEWDTQYF. The CDR3 bases are TGTGCCAGCAGCCTTGGGACTAGCGAATGGGATACGCAGTATTTT.

This clonotype was seen only a few times. This chain uses TRBV20-1 with TRBJ2-7; 9 nucleotides match TRBD2. Germline V gives CDR1 DFQATT, CDR2 SNEGSKA (reference sequence). This CDR3 is built from 13 residues. After removal of 6 bases from V and 6 bases from J, the junction contained 9 bases not matched to a gene. CDR3 nucleotides: TGCAGTGCGGCGGGACTAGCCGTATCCGAGCAGTACTTC. Protein sequence: CSAAGLAVSEQYF.

This clonotype was detected ten times or more. V is TRBV29-1 and J is TRBJ1-1; D unclear. CDR3 size: 11 residues. Germline-derived CDR1 and CDR2 are SQVTM and ANQGSEA. Deletions cut 5 bases from V and 4 bases from J, with 8 bases between. CDR3 amino acids: CSVLESTEAFF. CDR3 nucleotides: TGCAGCGTTTTAGAATCCACTGAAGCTTTCTTT.

This clonotype was observed a handful of times. The chain joins TRBV18 to TRBJ2-1; TRBD2 agrees at 14 bases. The germline gives CDR1 KGHSH, CDR2 LQKENI. The CDR3 is 15 amino acids. With V trimmed by 6 bases and J by 6 bases, 4 bases remained unmatched. The CDR3 protein is CASSPGLAGVNEQFF. The CDR3 bases are TGTGCCAGCTCCCCGGGACTAGCGGGAGTCAATGAGCAGTTCTTC.

For this clonotype: A much bigger clone sits one base away, suggesting this may be a read error. The rearrangement links TRBV10-3 to TRBJ1-2; no firm D call. This CDR3 has 14 amino acids. The germline CDR1 and CDR2 sequences are ENHRY and SYGVKD. V lost 2 bases and J 8 bases, leaving 15 bases between the germline ends. As DNA, the CDR3 is TGTGCCATCAGTGAGAGGCAGAGGATGGGAGGCTACACCTTC. The encoded protein is CAISERQRMGGYTF.

This clonotype was observed a handful of times. The chain joins TRBV12-3 or TRBV12-4 to TRBJ2-7, with a weak D call TRBD1 (6 bases). The V and J ends lost 2 bases and 7 bases respectively, with 12 bases between them. The CDR3 runs to 13 residues. The CDR3 DNA is TGTGCCAGCAGTTTACAGCCCAGGGGAGAGCAGTACTTC. This translates into CASSLQPRGEQYF.

This clonotype was seen at least ten times. The chain employs TRBV5-6 and TRBJ2-3, with D perhaps TRBD1 (6 bases). V was pared by 4 bases and J by 6 bases, with 9 bases between. This CDR3 comprises 12 residues. In germline, CDR1 is SGHDT, CDR2 YYEEEE. The CDR3 sequence is CASSRGQDTQYF. CDR3 DNA: TGTGCCAGCAGCAGAGGACAGGATACGCAGTATTTT.

Only a few counts were recorded for this clonotype. V and J are TRBV9 and TRBJ2-2, with D uncertain. The V end lost 3 bases, the J end lost 0 bases, and 6 bases lay between the germline ends. Germline-derived CDR1 and CDR2 are SGDLS and YYNGEE. The CDR3 is 14 residues long. CDR3 sequence (DNA): TGTGCCAGCAGCGGAGATACGAACACCGGGGAGCTGTTTTTT. Its protein is CASSGDTNTGELFF.

This chain connects TRBV12-3 or TRBV12-4 to TRBJ2-5, with D perhaps matching TRBD2 (7 bases). The CDR3 has 16 amino acids. Trimming removed 5 bases from V and 2 bases from J, with 18 bases in between. CDR3 sequence reads: CASSPGWGGGQETQYF. The CDR3 DNA reads TGTGCCAGCAGTCCGGGTTGGGGAGGGGGGCAAGAGACCCAGTACTTC.

This clonotype was observed at least ten times. This chain connects TRBV29-1 to TRBJ2-7; D remains ambiguous. This CDR3 region has 13 residues. V was trimmed by 7 bases and J by 1 base, leaving 14 bases between them. Germline CDR1 SQVTM, CDR2 ANQGSEA. The CDR3 loop is CSAGSQASYEQYF. CDR3 DNA: TGCAGCGCGGGTAGCCAGGCTTCCTACGAGCAGTACTTC.

This clonotype came up a few times. In DNA, the CDR3 is TGCAGCTTGTCACGGGGTCGGGAGACCCAGTACTTC. Amino acid sequence: CSLSRGRETQYF. V usage is TRBV29-1 and J usage is TRBJ2-5, with a weak D call TRBD2 (5 bases). Germline V gene sequence: CDR1 SQVTM, CDR2 ANQGSEA. The V end lost 8 bases, the J end lost 5 bases, and 15 bases lay between the germline ends. CDR3 length: 12 amino acids. The full variable domain, in which reference TRBV29-1 and TRBJ2-5 provide the parts outside the CDR3, is SAVISQKPSRDICQRGTSLTIQCQVDSQVTMMFWYRQQPGQSLTLIATANQGSEATYESGFVIDKFPISRPNLTFSTLTVSNMSPEDSSIYLCSLSRGRETQYFGPGTRLLVL.

This clonotype was detected many times. The J gene is TRBJ1-4, the V gene TRBV5-5; D is perhaps TRBD1 (5 bases). From germline, CDR1 is SGHKS and CDR2 YYEKEE (reference sequence). The CDR3 has 15 amino acids. The V end was cut by 4 bases, the J end by 1 base, with 11 bases between. The CDR3 DNA is TGTGCCAGCAGCCCGACTCAGGGAACTAATGAAAAACTGTTTTTT. It yields the protein CASSPTQGTNEKLFF. The full variable domain, rest sourced from reference TRBV5-5 and TRBJ1-4, is DAGVTQSPTHLIKTRGQQVTLRCSPISGHKSVSWYQQVLGQGPQFIFQYYEKEERGRGNFPDRFSARQFPNYSSELNVNALLLGDSALYLCASSPTQGTNEKLFFGSGTQLSVL.

DNA for the CDR3: TGCGCCAGCAGGAACGGGGGAGGCTACGAGCAGTACTTC. It codes for CASRNGGGYEQYF. The chain links TRBV5-1 to TRBJ2-7; the D gene is possibly TRBD2 (6 bases). Trimming shortened V by 5 bases and J by 3 bases, and 12 bases separated the two germline ends. From germline, CDR1 is SGHRS and CDR2 YFSETQ. This CDR3 has 13 amino acids.

This rearrangement joins TRBV7-2 to TRBJ2-2; unclear D gene. This CDR3 comprises 13 residues. V dropped 2 bases and J dropped 4 bases, with 5 bases sitting between them. Germline V lookup: CDR1 SGHTA, CDR2 FQGNSA. The chain's CDR3 is CASSLKATGELFF. DNA for the CDR3: TGTGCCAGCAGCTTAAAAGCCACCGGGGAGCTGTTTTTT.